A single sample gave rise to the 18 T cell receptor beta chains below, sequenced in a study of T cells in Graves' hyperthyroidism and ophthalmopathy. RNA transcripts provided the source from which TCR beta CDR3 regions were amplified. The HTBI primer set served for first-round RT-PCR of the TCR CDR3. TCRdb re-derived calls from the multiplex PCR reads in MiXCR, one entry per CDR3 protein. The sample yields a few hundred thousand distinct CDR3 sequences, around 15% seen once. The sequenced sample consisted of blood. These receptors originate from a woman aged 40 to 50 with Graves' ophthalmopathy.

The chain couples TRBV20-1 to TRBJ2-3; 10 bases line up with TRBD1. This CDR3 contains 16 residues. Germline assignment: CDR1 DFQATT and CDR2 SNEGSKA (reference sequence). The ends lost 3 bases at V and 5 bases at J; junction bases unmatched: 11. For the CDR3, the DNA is TGCAGTGCTAGGTGGTTTGACAGGGGGCCCCAAGATACGCAGTATTTT. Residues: CSARWFDRGPQDTQYF.

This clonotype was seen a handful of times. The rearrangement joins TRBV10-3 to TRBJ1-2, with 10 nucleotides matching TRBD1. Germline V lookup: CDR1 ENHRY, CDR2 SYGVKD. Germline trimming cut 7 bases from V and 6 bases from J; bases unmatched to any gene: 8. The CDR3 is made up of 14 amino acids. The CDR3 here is CAIKGTGEGNGYTF. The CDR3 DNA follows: TGTGCCATCAAAGGGACAGGGGAAGGGAATGGCTACACCTTC.

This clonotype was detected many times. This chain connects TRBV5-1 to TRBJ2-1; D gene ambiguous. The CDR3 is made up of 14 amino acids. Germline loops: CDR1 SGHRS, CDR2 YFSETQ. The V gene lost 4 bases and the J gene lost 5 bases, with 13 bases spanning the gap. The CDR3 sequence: CASSPRLTNNEQFF. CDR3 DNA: TGCGCCAGCAGCCCGCGGCTAACCAACAATGAGCAGTTCTTC.

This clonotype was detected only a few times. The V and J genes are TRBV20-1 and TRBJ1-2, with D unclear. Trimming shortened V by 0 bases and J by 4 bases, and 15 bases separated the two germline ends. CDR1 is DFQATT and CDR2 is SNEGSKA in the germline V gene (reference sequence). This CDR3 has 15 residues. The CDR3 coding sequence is TGCAGTGCTAGAGATCCGACGGCTGGGGTCTATGGCTACACCTTC. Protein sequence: CSARDPTAGVYGYTF.

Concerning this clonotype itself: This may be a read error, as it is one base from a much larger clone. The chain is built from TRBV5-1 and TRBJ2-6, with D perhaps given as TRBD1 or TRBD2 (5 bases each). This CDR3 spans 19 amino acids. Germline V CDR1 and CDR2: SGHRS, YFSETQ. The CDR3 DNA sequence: TGCGCCAGCAGCTTTGACGGAGCCGAGGGCAGTTCTGGGGCCGACGTCCTGACTTTC. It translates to CASSFDGAEGSSGADVLTF.

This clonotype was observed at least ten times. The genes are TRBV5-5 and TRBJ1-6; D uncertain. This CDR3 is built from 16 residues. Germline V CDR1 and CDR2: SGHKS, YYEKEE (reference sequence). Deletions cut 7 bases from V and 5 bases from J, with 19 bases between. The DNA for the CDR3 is TGTGCCAGCTGGGTGGGATCTCTTGTGGATAATTCACCCCTCCACTTT. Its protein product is CASWVGSLVDNSPLHF.

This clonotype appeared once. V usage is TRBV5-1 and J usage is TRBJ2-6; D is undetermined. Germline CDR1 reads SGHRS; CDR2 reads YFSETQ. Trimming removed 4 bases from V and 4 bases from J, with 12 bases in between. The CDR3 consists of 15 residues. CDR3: CASSQHFEGANVLTF. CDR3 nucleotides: TGCGCCAGCAGCCAGCACTTCGAGGGGGCCAACGTCCTGACTTTC.

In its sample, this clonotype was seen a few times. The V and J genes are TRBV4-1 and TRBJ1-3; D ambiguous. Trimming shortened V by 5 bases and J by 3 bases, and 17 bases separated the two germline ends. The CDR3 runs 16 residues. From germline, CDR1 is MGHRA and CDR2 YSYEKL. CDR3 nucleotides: TGCGCCAGCAGCAGTCCGGACTTCCTAGTTGGAAACACCATATATTTT. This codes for CASSSPDFLVGNTIYF.

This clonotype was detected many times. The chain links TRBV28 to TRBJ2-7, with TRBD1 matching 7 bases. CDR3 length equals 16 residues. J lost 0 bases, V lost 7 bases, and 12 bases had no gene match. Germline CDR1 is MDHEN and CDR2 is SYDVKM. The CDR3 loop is CASTLWGQGDSYEQYF. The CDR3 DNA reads TGTGCCAGCACCCTTTGGGGCCAGGGGGACTCCTACGAGCAGTACTTC.

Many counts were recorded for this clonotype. DNA for the CDR3: TGTGCCAGCAGCTCCGGACTAGCGGGGACCGGGGAGCTGTTTTTT. It translates to CASSSGLAGTGELFF. The chain carries TRBV11-2 and TRBJ2-2; 12 positions agree with TRBD2. V dropped 4 bases and J dropped 5; count of bases not matched to a gene: 2. Germline V lookup: CDR1 SGHAT, CDR2 FQNNGV. This CDR3 is 15 amino acids long.

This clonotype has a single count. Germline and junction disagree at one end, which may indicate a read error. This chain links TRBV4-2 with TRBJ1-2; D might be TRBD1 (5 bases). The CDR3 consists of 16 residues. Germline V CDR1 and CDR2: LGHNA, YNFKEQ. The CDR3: CVSSQEPRDARYGYTF. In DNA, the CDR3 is TGTGTCAGCAGCCAAGAACCCCGGGACGCCCGCTATGGCTACACCTTC.

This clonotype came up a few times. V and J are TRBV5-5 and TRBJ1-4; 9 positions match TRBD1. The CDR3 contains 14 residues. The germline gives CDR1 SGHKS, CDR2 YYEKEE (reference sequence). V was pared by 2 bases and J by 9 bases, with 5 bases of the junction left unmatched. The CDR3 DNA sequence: TGTGCCAGCAGCTTACAGGGGGCTAAAAAAAAACTGTTTTTT. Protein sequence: CASSLQGAKKKLFF.

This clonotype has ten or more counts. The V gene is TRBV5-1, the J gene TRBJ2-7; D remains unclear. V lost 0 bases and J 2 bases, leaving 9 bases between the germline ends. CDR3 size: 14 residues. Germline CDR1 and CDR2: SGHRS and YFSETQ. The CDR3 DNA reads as TGCGCCAGCAGCTTGGGATCGGTAACCTACGAGCAGTACTTC. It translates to CASSLGSVTYEQYF.

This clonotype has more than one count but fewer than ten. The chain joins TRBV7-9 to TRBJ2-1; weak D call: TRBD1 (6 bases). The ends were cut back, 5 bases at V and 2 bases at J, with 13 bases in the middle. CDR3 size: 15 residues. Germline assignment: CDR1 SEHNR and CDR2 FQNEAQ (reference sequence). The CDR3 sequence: CASSPSGTTYNEQFF. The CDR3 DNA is TGTGCCAGCAGCCCCTCCGGGACAACCTACAATGAGCAGTTCTTC.

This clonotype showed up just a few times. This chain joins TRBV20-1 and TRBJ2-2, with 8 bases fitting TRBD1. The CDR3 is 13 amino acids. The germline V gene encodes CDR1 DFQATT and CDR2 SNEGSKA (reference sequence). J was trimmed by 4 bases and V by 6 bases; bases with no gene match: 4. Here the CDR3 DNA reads TGCAGTGCCCCGACAGGGGCCACCGGGGAGCTGTTTTTT. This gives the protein CSAPTGATGELFF.

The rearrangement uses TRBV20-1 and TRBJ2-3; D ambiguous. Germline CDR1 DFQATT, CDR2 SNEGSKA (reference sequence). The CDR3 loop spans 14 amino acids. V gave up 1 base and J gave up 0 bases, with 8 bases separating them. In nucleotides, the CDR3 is TGCAGTGCTAGAGGGATGACTAGCACAGATACGCAGTATTTT. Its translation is CSARGMTSTDTQYF.

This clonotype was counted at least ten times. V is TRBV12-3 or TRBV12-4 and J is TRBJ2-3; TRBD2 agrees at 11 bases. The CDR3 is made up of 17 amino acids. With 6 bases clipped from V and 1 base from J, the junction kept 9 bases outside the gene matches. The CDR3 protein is CASSSRLAGKRTDTQYF. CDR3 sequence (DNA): TGTGCCAGCAGCTCCCGACTAGCGGGGAAACGCACAGATACGCAGTATTTT.

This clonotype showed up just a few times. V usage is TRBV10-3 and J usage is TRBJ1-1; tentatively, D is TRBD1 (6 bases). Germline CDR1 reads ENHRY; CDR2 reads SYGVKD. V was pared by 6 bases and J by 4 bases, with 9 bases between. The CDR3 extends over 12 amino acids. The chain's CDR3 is CAIREGVTEAFF. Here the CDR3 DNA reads TGTGCCATCAGGGAGGGGGTCACTGAAGCTTTCTTT.